The rows below give T cell receptor beta chains drawn from one sample of a study of beta chain features in type 1 diabetes. Repertoires were generated with immunoSEQ multiplex PCR, while TCRdb's copy carries only in-frame clones and drops some. The sample gives 500,000 to 650,000 clones, around 11% of which show up once; over 0.1% is in the top ten. Sequencing was done on a sample of naive CD4+ T cells from blood. The receptors were gathered from a man aged 25 to 40 with type 1 diabetes. Both conserved end residues are part of each CDR3. A D gene is named only where the DNA matches it firmly. The size field is filled for only some rows; it gives once, few, many or a size class.

>TRBV7-8|TRBD1|-|TRBJ1-1
CASIQSGTVNTEAFF
TGTGCCAGCATCCAATCCGGGACAGTGAACACTGAAGCTTTCTTT
>TRBV5-4|TRBD2|few|TRBJ2-3
CASSLTSGSDTQYF
TGTGCCAGCAGCTTGACTAGCGGATCAGATACGCAGTATTTT
>TRBV10-3|-|-|TRBJ2-3
CAISQTRDTQYF
TGTGCCATCAGTCAAACTCGAGATACGCAGTATTTT
>TRBV5-1|-|few|TRBJ2-7
CASSFTTGVSYEQYF
TGCGCCAGCAGCTTTACCACCGGGGTCTCCTACGAGCAGTACTTC
>TRBV4-3|TRBD2|few|TRBJ2-7
CASSPGTSGGTYYEQYF
TGCGCCAGCAGCCCCGGGACTAGCGGGGGCACCTACTACGAGCAGTACTTC
>TRBV7-9|TRBD1|-|TRBJ2-2
CASSQDRLLAGELFF
TGTGCCAGCAGCCAGGACAGGCTCTTAGCCGGGGAGCTGTTTTTT
>TRBV28|-|-|TRBJ2-7
CASKTGSYEQYF
TGTGCCAGCAAAACAGGGTCCTACGAGCAGTACTTC
>TRBV7-2|-|-|TRBJ2-1
CASNQDRRQSSYNEQFF
TGTGCCAGCAACCAGGACAGAAGACAAAGCTCCTACAATGAGCAGTTCTTC
>TRBV6-5|TRBD2|-|TRBJ2-3
CASRPSGNADTQYF
TGTGCCAGCAGACCTAGCGGTAACGCGGATACGCAGTATTTT
>TRBV2|TRBD1|-|TRBJ2-7
CASTHETGGSYEQYF
TGTGCCAGCACGCATGAGACAGGGGGCTCCTACGAGCAGTACTTC
>TRBV29-1|-|-|TRBJ1-1
CSALRGGLNTEAFF
TGCAGCGCCCTCCGTGGGGGGTTGAACACTGAAGCTTTCTTT
>TRBV5-4|-|-|TRBJ1-2
CASSRTRGTATDGDGYTF
TGTGCCAGCAGCCGAACCCGGGGGACCGCAACCGATGGGGATGGCTACACCTTC
>TRBV9|TRBD2|-|TRBJ2-1
CASSEPLAGRKNEQFF
TGTGCCAGCAGCGAGCCACTAGCGGGGCGAAAGAATGAGCAGTTCTTC
>TRBV27|-|-|TRBJ1-5
CASSRDNQPQHF
TGTGCCAGCAGTCGGGACAATCAGCCCCAGCATTTT
>TRBV6-6|-|few|TRBJ1-4
CASTPAQATNEKLFF
TGTGCCAGCACCCCGGCCCAAGCAACTAATGAAAAACTGTTTTTT
>TRBV18|-|-|TRBJ1-2
CASSPLDGYTF
TGTGCCAGCTCACCACTGGACGGCTACACCTTC
>TRBV5-4|-|-|TRBJ1-6
CASSSEDITTDYNSPLHF
TGTGCCAGCAGCTCCGAGGATATCACGACGGATTATAATTCACCCCTCCACTTT
>TRBV9|TRBD2|-|TRBJ2-5
CASSLAGAQETQYF
TGTGCCAGCAGCCTAGCGGGAGCCCAAGAGACCCAGTACTTC
>TRBV25-1|-|few|TRBJ1-5
CASSDYREDQPQHF
TGTGCCAGCAGTGATTACAGGGAGGATCAGCCCCAGCATTTT
>TRBV18|-|-|TRBJ1-4
CASSLGRNEKLFF
TGTGCCAGCTCACTCGGGCGGAATGAAAAACTGTTTTTT
>TRBV2|-|-|TRBJ1-6
CASSPGGSPLHF
TGTGCCAGCAGTCCCGGGGGTTCACCCCTCCACTTT
>TRBV19|-|-|TRBJ2-2
CASTSRTGELFF
TGTGCCAGTACCTCCCGCACCGGGGAGCTGTTTTTT